Shown below are 22 T cell receptor beta chains from a single sample sequenced in a study of blood T cell repertoires in COVID-19 (dated by TCRdb to between 2020 and 2021). The receptor library was made with the immunoSEQ multiplex PCR assay. In its TCRdb copy, this immuneACCESS table keeps in-frame sequences only and misses some clones. Where compared with another copy, unresolved V genes explain less than half of these, and the others have no known cause. A total of 50,000 to 75,000 clones appear in this sample, around 87% of them only once. The ten largest clones represent over 6.5% of the sample. The sequenced sample consisted of peripheral blood. The receptors here all came from a man in his 60s with acute or convalescent COVID-19.

This rearrangement joins TRBV3-1 (or the pseudogene TRBV3-2) to TRBJ2-2; D is possibly TRBD1 (6 bases). The CDR3 runs 14 residues. Germline values: CDR1 LGHDT, CDR2 YNNKEL (reference sequence). Trimming shortened V by 5 bases and J by 4 bases, and 11 bases separated the two germline ends. DNA for the CDR3: TGTGCCAGCAGCTACCAACAGGGCACCGGGGAGCTGTTTTTT. Translation gives CASSYQQGTGELFF.

The rearrangement links TRBV27 to TRBJ1-4, with D maybe TRBD1 (5 bases). The V gene's germline CDR1 is MNHEY and CDR2 SMNVEV (reference sequence). The CDR3 has 13 residues. Trimming took off 3 bases at V and 6 bases at J, with 8 bases between the two ends. The CDR3 protein is CASSLWGDEKLFF. The CDR3 nucleotides are TGTGCCAGCAGTTTGTGGGGGGATGAAAAACTGTTTTTT.

The J gene is TRBJ1-5, the V gene TRBV7-9; D call uncertain. CDR1 and CDR2 from the germline V gene are SEHNR and FQNEAQ (reference sequence). V lost 5 bases and J 2 bases, leaving 13 bases between the germline ends. This CDR3 spans 15 amino acids. CDR3 sequence reads: CASSPLGDGNQPQHF. In DNA form, the CDR3 reads TGTGCCAGCAGCCCCCTGGGCGATGGCAATCAGCCCCAGCATTTT. The full variable domain, completed using reference TRBV7-9 and TRBJ1-5, is DTGVSQNPRHKITKRGQNVTFRCDPISEHNRLYWYRQTLGQGPEFLTYFQNEAQLEKSRLLSDRFSAERPKGSFSTLEIQRTEQGDSAMYLCASSPLGDGNQPQHFGDGTRLSIL.

V usage is TRBV2 and J usage is TRBJ2-6, with 7 nucleotides matching TRBD2. CDR3 size: 15 residues. The germline CDR1 and CDR2 sequences are SNHLY and FYNNEI. J lost 4 bases, V lost 8 bases, and 8 bases had no gene match. The chain's CDR3 is CASPRGGTGANVLTF. CDR3 in DNA: TGTGCCAGCCCCCGCGGGGGAACAGGGGCCAACGTCCTGACTTTC.

V usage is TRBV15 and J usage is TRBJ1-5, with D uncertain. Germline V gene data show CDR1 as LNHNV and CDR2 as YYDKDF (reference sequence). V gave up 8 bases and J gave up 0 bases, with 8 bases separating them. This CDR3 comprises 13 residues. Here the CDR3 DNA reads TGTGCCACCGCTCAGAATAGCAATCAGCCCCAGCATTTT. This sequence encodes CATAQNSNQPQHF.

This chain links TRBV19 with TRBJ1-2; 7 bases map to TRBD1. CDR1 and CDR2 from the germline V gene are LNHDA and SQIVND (reference sequence). The CDR3 extends over 15 amino acids. Trimming cost V 5 bases and J 4 bases; bases outside gene matches: 10. CDR3 sequence reads: CASSHDRVMIYGYTF. The CDR3 DNA follows: TGTGCCAGTAGTCACGACAGGGTGATGATCTATGGCTACACCTTC.

The V and J genes are TRBV2 and TRBJ2-2, with unresolved D. Germline CDR1 SNHLY, CDR2 FYNNEI. This CDR3 region has 11 residues. Trimming stripped 6 bases from V and 8 bases from J, with 7 bases between. CDR3 sequence reads: CASSPQGELFF. Here the CDR3 DNA reads TGTGCCAGCAGCCCACAGGGGGAGCTGTTTTTT.

CDR3 protein: CASSQDTSKMPQHF. The CDR3 DNA reads as TGTGCCAGCAGCCAAGATACAAGTAAAATGCCCCAGCATTTT. This rearrangement joins TRBV3-1 (or the pseudogene TRBV3-2) to TRBJ1-5, with D hard to call. The germline gives CDR1 LGHDT, CDR2 YNNKEL (reference sequence). With 0 bases removed from V and 9 bases from J, the gap between germline ends came to 12 bases. The CDR3 length is 14 residues.

The chain employs TRBV19 and TRBJ1-1, with D possibly TRBD1 on 6 matching bases. The V end was cut by 5 bases, the J end by 4 bases, with 14 bases between. CDR1 LNHDA and CDR2 SQIVND come from the germline V gene (reference sequence). The CDR3 runs to 14 residues. The CDR3: CASSLTGSGTEAFF. The DNA for the CDR3 is TGTGCCAGTAGTTTAACAGGGAGTGGCACTGAAGCTTTCTTT.

The chain carries TRBV24-1 and TRBJ2-2; 11 bases map to TRBD1. The CDR3 is 15 residues long. Germline lookup yields CDR1 KGHDR and CDR2 SFDVKD. Trimming cost V 6 bases and J 7 bases; bases outside gene matches: 6. The CDR3 loop is CATSPGQGVGGELFF. In DNA form, the CDR3 reads TGTGCCACCAGTCCGGGACAGGGGGTTGGCGGGGAGCTGTTTTTT.

The chain is built from TRBV29-1 and TRBJ2-5; 8 positions agree with TRBD1. Germline V gene data show CDR1 as SQVTM and CDR2 as ANQGSEA. The CDR3 runs 14 residues. The J segment lost 5 bases and the V segment lost 7 bases, leaving 12 bases of the junction unmatched. CDR3 in DNA: TGCAGCGGCGGACAGGGCGGGCGGAGGGAGACCCAGTACTTC. Protein sequence: CSGGQGGRRETQYF.

In this sample, this clone turned up a few times. A junction boundary mismatches the germline segment, possibly from a read error. The chain joins TRBV5-4 to TRBJ1-1; D may be TRBD1 (5 bases). The CDR3 extends over 14 amino acids. Germline V gives CDR1 SGHNT, CDR2 YYREEE (reference sequence). The CDR3 loop reads CASSLAAGNPEAFF. CDR3 DNA: TGTGCCAGCAGCTTGGCGGCAGGGAACCCTGAAGCTTTCTTT. Drawing the rest from reference TRBV5-4 and TRBJ1-1, the complete variable domain is ETGVTQSPTHLIKTRGQQVTLRCSSQSGHNTVSWYQQALGQGPQFIFQYYREEENGRGNFPPRFSGLQFPNYSSELNVNALELDDSALYLCASSLAAGNPEAFFGQGTRLTVV.

J is TRBJ1-2 and V is TRBV19; maybe TRBD1 (5 bases). Trimming removed 7 bases at V and 4 bases at J, with 16 bases between. The CDR3 is 14 amino acids. Germline CDR1 is LNHDA and CDR2 is SQIVND (reference sequence). CDR3 residues: CASIPGVGSYGYTF. The CDR3 DNA reads as TGTGCCAGTATTCCGGGGGTCGGGTCCTATGGCTACACCTTC.

The chain carries TRBV5-4 and TRBJ1-2; TRBD1 is a possible D gene (6 bases). V was trimmed by 0 bases and J by 3 bases, leaving 12 bases between them. CDR3 length: 15 residues. Germline V gene sequence: CDR1 SGHNT, CDR2 YYREEE (reference sequence). The CDR3 loop reads CASSLAGGQHYGYTF. The CDR3 coding sequence is TGTGCCAGCAGCTTGGCCGGGGGGCAGCACTATGGCTACACCTTC.

The chain uses TRBV6-6 and TRBJ1-2, with 8 bases that match TRBD1. The CDR3 extends over 14 amino acids. The germline gives CDR1 MNHNY, CDR2 SVGAGI (reference sequence). V was clipped by 6 bases and J by 2 bases; unmatched bases: 5. CDR3 sequence reads: CASRRGQGNYGYTF. In nucleotides, the CDR3 is TGTGCCAGCAGAAGAGGACAGGGCAACTATGGCTACACCTTC.

CDR3 residues: CASSINSPGQGSPLHF. The CDR3 coding sequence is TGCGCCAGCAGCATCAACTCACCGGGACAAGGTTCACCCCTCCACTTT. The chain has TRBV5-1 and TRBJ1-6, with D possibly being TRBD1 (6 bases). The length of the CDR3 is 16 residues. The germline CDR1 and CDR2 sequences are SGHRS and YFSETQ. V shed 4 bases and J shed 9 bases, with 20 bases lying between them.

V and J are TRBV5-1 and TRBJ2-7, with 12 bases that match TRBD1. The ends lost 4 bases at V and 5 bases at J; junction bases unmatched: 4. From germline, CDR1 is SGHRS and CDR2 YFSETQ. The CDR3 covers 14 residues. CDR3 nucleotide sequence: TGCGCCAGCAGCCTCGGGACAGGGGGCAACGAGCAGTACTTC. This sequence encodes CASSLGTGGNEQYF.

In its sample, this clone was seen once. The chain is built from TRBV5-5 and TRBJ1-1; D is unclear. Germline V gives CDR1 SGHKS, CDR2 YYEKEE (reference sequence). Trimming removed 6 bases from V and 0 bases from J, with 12 bases in between. The CDR3 extends over 14 amino acids. In DNA, the CDR3 is TGTGCCAGCAACCAGGCTTTCATGAACACTGAAGCTTTCTTT. Translated, it gives CASNQAFMNTEAFF.

The rearrangement joins TRBV9 to TRBJ2-5, with 8 bases that match TRBD2. V lost 4 bases and J lost 3; bases outside the gene matches: 8. CDR3 size: 15 residues. Germline V gene lookup returns CDR1 SGDLS and CDR2 YYNGEE. The CDR3 is CASSSYAGGKETQYF. The CDR3 coding sequence is TGTGCCAGCAGCTCCTATGCGGGGGGCAAAGAGACCCAGTACTTC.

The chain uses TRBV6-5 and TRBJ1-5, with D possibly being TRBD1 (6 bases). Deletions cut 8 bases from V and 0 bases from J, with 8 bases between. Germline V gives CDR1 MNHEY, CDR2 SVGAGI. This CDR3 has 13 residues. The CDR3 region is CASGRGSNQPQHF. As DNA, the CDR3 is TGTGCCAGCGGCAGGGGTAGCAATCAGCCCCAGCATTTT.

This clone turned up a few times. The chain has TRBV27 and TRBJ2-5; D is possibly TRBD2 (6 bases). The germline V and J ends were trimmed by 3 bases and 6 bases, with 11 bases remaining between them. The CDR3 runs 13 residues. CDR1 and CDR2 from the germline V gene are MNHEY and SMNVEV (reference sequence). CDR3 in DNA: TGTGCCAGCAGTTTTGCCGGGAGTCAGACCCAGTACTTC. Translating it yields CASSFAGSQTQYF.

The chain combines TRBV19 with TRBJ1-2; D may be TRBD1 (5 bases). The germline V gene has CDR1 LNHDA and CDR2 SQIVND (reference sequence). The CDR3 extends over 19 amino acids. The V end was cut by 1 base, the J end by 6 bases, with 27 bases between. CDR3 DNA sequence: TGTGCCAGTAGTATAGTGGGGAGGGGACTCGGCGCGGGAGTCAATGGCTACACCTTC. This gives the protein CASSIVGRGLGAGVNGYTF.